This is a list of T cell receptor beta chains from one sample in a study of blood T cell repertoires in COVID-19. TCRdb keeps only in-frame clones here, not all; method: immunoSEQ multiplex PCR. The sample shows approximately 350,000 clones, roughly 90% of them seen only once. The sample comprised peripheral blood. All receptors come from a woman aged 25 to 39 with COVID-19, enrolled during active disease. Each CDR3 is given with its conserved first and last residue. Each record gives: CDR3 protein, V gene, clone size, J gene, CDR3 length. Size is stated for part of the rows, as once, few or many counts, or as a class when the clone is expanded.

CDR3aa: CASSRTEGRSEQFF
v_gene: TRBV6-5
abundance: NA
j_gene: TRBJ2-1
len: 14

CDR3aa: CASSLEGALNTGELFF
v_gene: TRBV5-1
abundance: NA
j_gene: TRBJ2-2
len: 16

CDR3aa: CAIFRRGLGYTF
v_gene: TRBV6-5
abundance: NA
j_gene: TRBJ1-2
len: 12

CDR3aa: CASSPGTGVNQPQHF
v_gene: TRBV9
abundance: NA
j_gene: TRBJ1-5
len: 15

CDR3aa: CASSGGGLTDTQYF
v_gene: TRBV9
abundance: once
j_gene: TRBJ2-3
len: 14

CDR3aa: CASSLDTGWSYNEQFF
v_gene: TRBV11-2
abundance: NA
j_gene: TRBJ2-1
len: 16

CDR3aa: CASRPGGTGGTGELFF
v_gene: TRBV2
abundance: NA
j_gene: TRBJ2-2
len: 16

CDR3aa: CASSQDKWRFTGELFF
v_gene: TRBV14
abundance: NA
j_gene: TRBJ2-2
len: 16

CDR3aa: CASSPGTLTGELFF
v_gene: TRBV2
abundance: NA
j_gene: TRBJ2-2
len: 14

CDR3aa: CASSLQGARTEAFF
v_gene: TRBV11-3
abundance: NA
j_gene: TRBJ1-1
len: 14

CDR3aa: CASTGTGNTGELFF
v_gene: TRBV2
abundance: NA
j_gene: TRBJ2-2
len: 14

CDR3aa: CASSKTSGGRRSSYNEQFF
v_gene: TRBV19
abundance: NA
j_gene: TRBJ2-1
len: 19

CDR3aa: CASSLPRTGGTQYF
v_gene: TRBV28
abundance: NA
j_gene: TRBJ2-5
len: 14

CDR3aa: CASRPGYNEQFF
v_gene: TRBV2
abundance: NA
j_gene: TRBJ2-1
len: 12

CDR3aa: CASSPRDRRFYNEQFF
v_gene: TRBV11-2
abundance: NA
j_gene: TRBJ2-1
len: 16

CDR3aa: CASRPGQIGNTIYF
v_gene: TRBV6-5
abundance: NA
j_gene: TRBJ1-3
len: 14

CDR3aa: CASRNQGVGEQFF
v_gene: TRBV28
abundance: NA
j_gene: TRBJ2-1
len: 13

CDR3aa: CASSPDRGYGYTF
v_gene: TRBV28
abundance: once
j_gene: TRBJ1-2
len: 13

CDR3aa: CASREDGSYEQYF
v_gene: TRBV2
abundance: NA
j_gene: TRBJ2-7
len: 13

CDR3aa: CASSARIQGVSTDTQYF
v_gene: TRBV9
abundance: NA
j_gene: TRBJ2-3
len: 17

CDR3aa: CASSAPDRGAQPQHF
v_gene: TRBV6-4
abundance: NA
j_gene: TRBJ1-5
len: 15

CDR3aa: CASSQEPRDTQYF
v_gene: TRBV4-1
abundance: NA
j_gene: TRBJ2-3
len: 13

CDR3aa: CATSIPRTGELDTQYF
v_gene: TRBV15
abundance: NA
j_gene: TRBJ2-3
len: 16

CDR3aa: CATSDFRGETDTQYF
v_gene: TRBV24-1
abundance: NA
j_gene: TRBJ2-3
len: 15

CDR3aa: CASSQDVSGNMNTEAFF
v_gene: TRBV4-3
abundance: NA
j_gene: TRBJ1-1
len: 17

CDR3aa: CASSGDYLTDTQYF
v_gene: TRBV18
abundance: NA
j_gene: TRBJ2-3
len: 14

CDR3aa: CSASSSGGAYNEQFF
v_gene: TRBV20-1
abundance: NA
j_gene: TRBJ2-1
len: 15

CDR3aa: CATFTLTGLHGYTF
v_gene: TRBV6-5
abundance: NA
j_gene: TRBJ1-2
len: 14

CDR3aa: CASSPQGAASNQPQHF
v_gene: TRBV18
abundance: NA
j_gene: TRBJ1-5
len: 16

CDR3aa: CASSLVQGSGNQPQHF
v_gene: TRBV7-8
abundance: NA
j_gene: TRBJ1-5
len: 16

CDR3aa: CASSRDRGPYEQYF
v_gene: TRBV4-3
abundance: NA
j_gene: TRBJ2-7
len: 14

CDR3aa: CASSPSGGAGELFF
v_gene: TRBV3-1/TRBV3-2
abundance: NA
j_gene: TRBJ2-2
len: 14

CDR3aa: CASSPRPGTGVQETQYF
v_gene: TRBV4-1
abundance: NA
j_gene: TRBJ2-5
len: 17

CDR3aa: CASSLGTRTETQYF
v_gene: TRBV5-1
abundance: NA
j_gene: TRBJ2-5
len: 14

CDR3aa: CASSPFPGLAYNEQFF
v_gene: TRBV7-9
abundance: once
j_gene: TRBJ2-1
len: 16

CDR3aa: CASSTRDRGPRNTEAFF
v_gene: TRBV6-2/TRBV6-3
abundance: few
j_gene: TRBJ1-1
len: 17

CDR3aa: CASSIAASGRTEQFF
v_gene: TRBV19
abundance: NA
j_gene: TRBJ2-1
len: 15

CDR3aa: CASSLAVGGSGGAYEQYF
v_gene: TRBV7-6
abundance: NA
j_gene: TRBJ2-7
len: 18

CDR3aa: CASSLRDSNQPQHF
v_gene: TRBV9
abundance: NA
j_gene: TRBJ1-5
len: 14

CDR3aa: CASSLSGASGYGSYEQYF
v_gene: TRBV7-2
abundance: NA
j_gene: TRBJ2-7
len: 18

CDR3aa: CASSLVPPTTRIEQFF
v_gene: TRBV11-2
abundance: NA
j_gene: TRBJ2-1
len: 16

CDR3aa: CASSQLGAINRNSPLHF
v_gene: TRBV4-1
abundance: NA
j_gene: TRBJ1-6
len: 17

CDR3aa: CASSPSRHNYGYTF
v_gene: TRBV5-1
abundance: few
j_gene: TRBJ1-2
len: 14

CDR3aa: CASSERLSRTVSSYQETQYF
v_gene: TRBV6-1
abundance: NA
j_gene: TRBJ2-5
len: 20

CDR3aa: CASSQLSQGGTQYF
v_gene: TRBV3-1/TRBV3-2
abundance: NA
j_gene: TRBJ2-5
len: 14

CDR3aa: CASSDRDRGTEAFF
v_gene: TRBV25-1
abundance: once
j_gene: TRBJ1-1
len: 14

CDR3aa: CASSATSGGNTDTQYF
v_gene: TRBV19
abundance: NA
j_gene: TRBJ2-3
len: 16

CDR3aa: CASSLGLAEVNEQFF
v_gene: TRBV6-2/TRBV6-3
abundance: once
j_gene: TRBJ2-1
len: 15

CDR3aa: CASSLDKAAGSDTQYF
v_gene: TRBV13
abundance: NA
j_gene: TRBJ2-3
len: 16

CDR3aa: CASSLYSGFMETQYF
v_gene: TRBV28
abundance: NA
j_gene: TRBJ2-5
len: 15

CDR3aa: CAWSGGETQYF
v_gene: TRBV30
abundance: NA
j_gene: TRBJ2-5
len: 11

CDR3aa: CASSAPNGQVFYGYTF
v_gene: TRBV7-9
abundance: NA
j_gene: TRBJ1-2
len: 16

CDR3aa: CASSAGRRETEAFF
v_gene: TRBV5-1
abundance: NA
j_gene: TRBJ1-1
len: 14

CDR3aa: CASSQDRGSPGGSQFF
v_gene: TRBV4-2
abundance: NA
j_gene: TRBJ2-1
len: 16

CDR3aa: CASSLAGQAAGNTIYF
v_gene: TRBV7-6
abundance: NA
j_gene: TRBJ1-3
len: 16

CDR3aa: CASSQADYRDRDTEAFF
v_gene: TRBV4-3
abundance: NA
j_gene: TRBJ1-1
len: 17

CDR3aa: CATTDRAQGEETQYF
v_gene: TRBV10-2
abundance: NA
j_gene: TRBJ2-5
len: 15